What follows are 10 T cell receptor beta chains derived from one specimen sequenced in a study of T cells in Graves' hyperthyroidism and ophthalmopathy. Regions amplified from RNA transcripts were the TCR beta CDR3 regions. An initial round of RT-PCR targeting the TCR CDR3 relied on the HTBI primer set. MiXCR, applied by TCRdb to the multiplex PCR reads, yields one record per CDR3 protein. Here the sample spans some 620,000 distinct CDR3 sequences, under 20% being singletons. Sequenced material: blood. These receptors were obtained from a woman in her thirties with Graves' hyperthyroidism.

This clonotype was recorded at least ten times. The chain carries TRBV29-1 and TRBJ1-2; D perhaps matches TRBD1 (5 bases). V lost 4 bases, J lost 8 bases, and 11 bases lay in between. The CDR3 spans 11 residues. CDR1 is SQVTM, CDR2 ANQGSEA, per germline. The CDR3 DNA reads as TGCAGCGTTGTCCAGGGCGGGGGCTACACCTTC. The encoded protein is CSVVQGGGYTF.

This clonotype came up many times. The V and J genes are TRBV5-1 and TRBJ1-1; D remains ambiguous. CDR3 length equals 13 residues. Deletions cut 4 bases from V and 0 bases from J, with 7 bases between. CDR1 SGHRS and CDR2 YFSETQ come from the germline V gene. CDR3 in amino acids: CASSASLNTEAFF. The CDR3, as DNA: TGCGCCAGCAGCGCTAGTCTGAACACTGAAGCTTTCTTT.

This clonotype showed up just a few times. Just one base apart from a much larger clone, this may be a read error. The chain links TRBV28 to TRBJ1-1, with D uncertain. Looked up from germline, CDR1 is MDHEN and CDR2 is SYDVKM. This CDR3 region has 12 residues. Trimming removed 7 bases from V and 7 bases from J, with 13 bases in between. CDR3 region: CASNRVTIEAFF. The CDR3 DNA reads TGTGCCAGCAATAGGGTGACCATTGAAGCTTTCTTT.

This clonotype was counted a few times. The chain carries TRBV14 and TRBJ2-1, with D uncertain. With 2 bases removed from V and 6 bases from J, the gap between germline ends came to 5 bases. The CDR3 is 12 amino acids. Germline V gives CDR1 SGHDN, CDR2 FVKESK. CDR3 loop: CASSQFVNEQFF. DNA of the CDR3: TGTGCCAGCAGCCAATTTGTCAATGAGCAGTTCTTC.

This clonotype has more than one count but fewer than ten. The J gene is TRBJ2-1, the V gene TRBV30, with 7 bases fitting TRBD1. Looked up from germline, CDR1 is GTSNPN and CDR2 is SVGIG (reference sequence). Germline trimming cut 3 bases from V and 8 bases from J; bases unmatched to any gene: 10. The CDR3 covers 14 residues. The CDR3 region has the DNA TGTGCCTGGAGCCCGACAGGGTTCAACGATGAGCAGTTCTTC. It translates to CAWSPTGFNDEQFF. Looking up the rest from reference TRBV30 and TRBJ2-1 gives the full variable domain: SQTIHQWPATLVQPVGSPLSLECTVEGTSNPNLYWYRQAAGRGLQLLFYSVGIGQISSEVPQNLSASRPQDRQFILSSKKLLLSDSGFYLCAWSPTGFNDEQFFGPGTRLTVL.

In its sample, this clonotype was seen a few times. CDR3 protein: CATSTRSSKLFF. The CDR3 bases are TGTGCCACCAGCACCCGCAGTTCCAAACTGTTTTTT. The V and J genes are TRBV15 and TRBJ1-4; D ambiguous. Germline values: CDR1 LNHNV, CDR2 YYDKDF (reference sequence). Trimming removed 4 bases from V and 11 bases from J, with 11 bases in between. This CDR3 has 12 amino acids.

This clonotype was counted many times. The V and J genes are TRBV27 and TRBJ2-7; D is undetermined. This CDR3 contains 13 residues. CDR1 and CDR2 (germline): MNHEY, SMNVEV (reference sequence). The V end was cut by 3 bases, the J end by 2 bases, with 8 bases between. The chain's CDR3 is CASSLRSTYEQYF. As DNA, the CDR3 is TGTGCCAGCAGTTTGCGTTCAACCTACGAGCAGTACTTC.

The CDR3 protein is CASISGDGYTF. CDR3 nucleotides: TGTGCCAGTATCTCGGGGGATGGCTACACCTTC. The chain uses TRBV6-2 or TRBV6-3 and TRBJ1-2; maybe TRBD1 (5 bases). Looked up from germline, CDR1 is MNHEY and CDR2 is SVGEGT. V was clipped by 9 bases and J by 6 bases, with 11 bases between them. CDR3 length: 11 residues.

Comments on this clonotype: A read error may explain this, as a much larger clone is one base away. V is TRBV7-9 and J is TRBJ2-3, with D possibly TRBD1 on 6 matching bases. Germline values: CDR1 SEHNR, CDR2 FQNEAQ (reference sequence). The CDR3 contains 16 residues. The V end was cut by 5 bases, the J end by 1 base, with 16 bases between. CDR3 DNA sequence: TGTGCCAGCAGCCAATCCAGACAGGAGTGCACAGATACGCAGTATTTT. It specifies CASSQSRQECTDTQYF.

The chain uses TRBV7-2 and TRBJ2-3; TRBD2 matches at 11 bases. This CDR3 has 17 amino acids. Looked up from germline, CDR1 is SGHTA and CDR2 is FQGNSA. Germline trimming cut 4 bases from V and 0 bases from J; bases unmatched to any gene: 6. This CDR3 reads CASSYSSGGLSTDTQYF. CDR3 DNA: TGTGCCAGCAGCTATTCTAGCGGGGGGCTTAGCACAGATACGCAGTATTTT.